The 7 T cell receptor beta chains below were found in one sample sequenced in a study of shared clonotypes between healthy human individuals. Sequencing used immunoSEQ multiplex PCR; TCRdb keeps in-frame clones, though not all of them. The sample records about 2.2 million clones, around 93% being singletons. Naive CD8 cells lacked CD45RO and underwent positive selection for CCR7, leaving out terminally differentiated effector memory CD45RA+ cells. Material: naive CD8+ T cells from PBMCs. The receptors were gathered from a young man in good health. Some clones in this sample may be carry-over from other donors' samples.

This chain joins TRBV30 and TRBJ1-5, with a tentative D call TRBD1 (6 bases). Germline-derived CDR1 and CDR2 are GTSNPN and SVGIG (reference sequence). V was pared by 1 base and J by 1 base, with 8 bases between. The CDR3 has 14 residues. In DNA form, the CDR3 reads TGTGCCTGGAGTGCGGACAGCAGCAATCAGCCCCAGCATTTT. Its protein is CAWSADSSNQPQHF. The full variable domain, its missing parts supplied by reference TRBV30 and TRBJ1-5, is SQTIHQWPATLVQPVGSPLSLECTVEGTSNPNLYWYRQAAGRGLQLLFYSVGIGQISSEVPQNLSASRPQDRQFILSSKKLLLSDSGFYLCAWSADSSNQPQHFGDGTRLSIL.

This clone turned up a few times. DNA of the CDR3: TGTGCCATCAGTGGGACAGGGAAGGCTGGGGCCAACGTCCTGACTTTC. This gives the protein CAISGTGKAGANVLTF. The V and J genes are TRBV10-3 and TRBJ2-6, with 8 nucleotides matching TRBD1. V trimming: 4 bases; J trimming: 2 bases; junction bases outside the gene matches: 4. The germline gives CDR1 ENHRY, CDR2 SYGVKD. There are 16 residues in the CDR3.

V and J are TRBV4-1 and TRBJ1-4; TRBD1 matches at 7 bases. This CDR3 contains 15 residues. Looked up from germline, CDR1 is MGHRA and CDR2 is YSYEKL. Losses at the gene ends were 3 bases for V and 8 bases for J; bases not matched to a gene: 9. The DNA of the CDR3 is TGCGCCAGCAGCCAGGACCAGGGGGACGGGGAAAAACTGTTTTTT. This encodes CASSQDQGDGEKLFF.

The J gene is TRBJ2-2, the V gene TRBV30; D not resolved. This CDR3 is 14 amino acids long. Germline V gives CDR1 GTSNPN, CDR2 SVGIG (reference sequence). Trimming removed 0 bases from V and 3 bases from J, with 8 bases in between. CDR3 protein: CAWSVRAYTGELFF. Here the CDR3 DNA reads TGTGCCTGGAGTGTACGGGCCTACACCGGGGAGCTGTTTTTT.

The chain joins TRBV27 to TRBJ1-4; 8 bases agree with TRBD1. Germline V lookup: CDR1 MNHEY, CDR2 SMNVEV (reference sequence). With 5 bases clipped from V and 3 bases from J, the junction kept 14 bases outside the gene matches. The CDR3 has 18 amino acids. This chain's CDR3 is CASSPGQGSGLANEKLFF. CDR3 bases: TGTGCCAGCAGTCCCGGACAGGGTTCGGGTCTGGCTAATGAAAAACTGTTTTTT.

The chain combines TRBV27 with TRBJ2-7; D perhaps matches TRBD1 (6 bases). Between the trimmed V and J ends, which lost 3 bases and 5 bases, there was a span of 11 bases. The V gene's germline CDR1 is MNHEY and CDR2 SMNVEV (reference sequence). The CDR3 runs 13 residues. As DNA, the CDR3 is TGTGCCAGCAGTTTCCGAACAGGGAACGAGCAGTACTTC. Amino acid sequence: CASSFRTGNEQYF.

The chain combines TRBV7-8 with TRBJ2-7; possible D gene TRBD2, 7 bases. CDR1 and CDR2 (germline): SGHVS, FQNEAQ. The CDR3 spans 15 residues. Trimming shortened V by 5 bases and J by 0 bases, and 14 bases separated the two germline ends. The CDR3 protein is CASSARGGSSYEQYF. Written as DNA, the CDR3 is TGTGCCAGCAGCGCAAGGGGGGGGAGCTCCTACGAGCAGTACTTC.